This T cell receptor (beta chain) was documented in a study of control samples from healthy donors and cancer patients. Method: immunoSEQ multiplex PCR; TCRdb's copy keeps in-frame clones and lacks some. The table has approximately 70,000 clones, roughly 87% seen once. This receptor was obtained from a woman in her fifties or sixties in good health. Source material: blood.

DNA for the CDR3: TGTGCCAGCACTCCTACCCCCGGGAGAACGGTGGAGACCCAGTACTTC. Protein product: CASTPTPGRTVETQYF. The chain employs TRBV28 and TRBJ2-5; a weak D match, TRBD2 (6 bases). The CDR3 runs to 16 residues. Per the germline V gene, CDR1 is MDHEN and CDR2 is SYDVKM. V lost 7 bases, J lost 5 bases, and 23 bases lay in between. Supplemented by reference TRBV28 and TRBJ2-5, the full variable domain reads DVKVTQSSRYLVKRTGEKVFLECVQDMDHENMFWYRQDPGLGLRLIYFSYDVKMKEKGDIPEGYSVSREKKERFSLILESASTNQTSMYLCASTPTPGRTVETQYFGPGTRLLVL.